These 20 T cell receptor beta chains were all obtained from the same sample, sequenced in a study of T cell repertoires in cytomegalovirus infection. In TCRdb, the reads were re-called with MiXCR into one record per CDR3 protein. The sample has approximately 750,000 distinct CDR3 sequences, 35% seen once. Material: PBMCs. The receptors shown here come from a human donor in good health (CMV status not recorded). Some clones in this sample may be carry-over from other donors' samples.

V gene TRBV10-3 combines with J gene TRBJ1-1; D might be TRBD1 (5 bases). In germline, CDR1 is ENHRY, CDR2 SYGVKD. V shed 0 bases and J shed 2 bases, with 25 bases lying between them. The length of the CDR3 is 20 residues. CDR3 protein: CAISESGEDKTGGPNTEAFF. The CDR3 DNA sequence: TGTGCCATCAGTGAGTCGGGGGAGGACAAGACCGGAGGACCAAACACTGAAGCTTTCTTT.

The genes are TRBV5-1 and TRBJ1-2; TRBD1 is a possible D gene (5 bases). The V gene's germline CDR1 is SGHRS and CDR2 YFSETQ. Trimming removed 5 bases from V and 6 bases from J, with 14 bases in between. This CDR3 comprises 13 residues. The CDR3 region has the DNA TGCGCCAGCAGGAGAGGGACGGCCGATGGCTACACCTTC. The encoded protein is CASRRGTADGYTF.

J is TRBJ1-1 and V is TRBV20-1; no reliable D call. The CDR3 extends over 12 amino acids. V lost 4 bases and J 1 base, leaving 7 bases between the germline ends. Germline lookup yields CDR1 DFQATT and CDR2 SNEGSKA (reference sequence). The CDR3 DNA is TGCAGTGCTATTGGGAGGAACACTGAAGCTTTCTTT. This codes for CSAIGRNTEAFF.

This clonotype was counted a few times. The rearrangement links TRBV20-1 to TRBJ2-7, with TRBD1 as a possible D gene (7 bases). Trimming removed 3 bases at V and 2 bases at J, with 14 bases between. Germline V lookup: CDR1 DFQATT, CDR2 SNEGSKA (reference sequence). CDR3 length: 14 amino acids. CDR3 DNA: TGCAGTGCTAGGCGGGACAGTAAAACCTACGAGCAGTACTTC. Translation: CSARRDSKTYEQYF.

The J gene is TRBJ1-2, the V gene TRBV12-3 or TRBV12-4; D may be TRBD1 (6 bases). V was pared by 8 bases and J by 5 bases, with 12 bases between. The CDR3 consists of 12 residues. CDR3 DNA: TGTGCCAGCGGACAGCCCCCGTATGGCTACACCTTC. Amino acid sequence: CASGQPPYGYTF.

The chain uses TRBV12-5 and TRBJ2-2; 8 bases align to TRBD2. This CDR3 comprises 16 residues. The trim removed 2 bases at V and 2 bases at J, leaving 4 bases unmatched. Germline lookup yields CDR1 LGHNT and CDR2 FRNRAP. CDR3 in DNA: TGTGCTAGTGGTTTGATGAGCGGGGGAAACACCGGGGAGCTGTTTTTT. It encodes CASGLMSGGNTGELFF.

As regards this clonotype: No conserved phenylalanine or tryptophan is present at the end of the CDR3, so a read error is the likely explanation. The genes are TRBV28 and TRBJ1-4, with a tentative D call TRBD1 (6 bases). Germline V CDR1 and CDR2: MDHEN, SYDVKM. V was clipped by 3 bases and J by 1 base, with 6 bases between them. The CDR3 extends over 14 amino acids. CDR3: CASSLTGTNEKLFL. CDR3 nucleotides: TGTGCCAGCAGTTTGACAGGAACTAATGAAAAACTGTTTTTA.

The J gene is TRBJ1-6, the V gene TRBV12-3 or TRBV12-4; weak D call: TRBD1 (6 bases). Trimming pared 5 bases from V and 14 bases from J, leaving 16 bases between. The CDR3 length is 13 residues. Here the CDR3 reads CASSRSRGLALHF. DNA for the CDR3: TGTGCCAGCAGTAGGTCCAGGGGTTTGGCCCTCCACTTT.

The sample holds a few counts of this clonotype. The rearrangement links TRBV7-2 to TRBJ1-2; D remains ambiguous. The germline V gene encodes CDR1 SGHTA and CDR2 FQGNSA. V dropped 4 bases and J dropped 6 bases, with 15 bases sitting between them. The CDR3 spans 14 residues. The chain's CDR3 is CASSSRAFNDGYTF. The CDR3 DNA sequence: TGTGCCAGCAGCTCCCGAGCCTTCAACGATGGCTACACCTTC.

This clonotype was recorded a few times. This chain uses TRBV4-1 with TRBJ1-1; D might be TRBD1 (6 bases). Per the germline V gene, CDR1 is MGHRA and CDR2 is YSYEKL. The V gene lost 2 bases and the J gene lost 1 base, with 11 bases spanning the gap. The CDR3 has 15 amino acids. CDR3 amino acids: CASSQSTGQNTEAFF. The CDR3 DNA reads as TGCGCCAGCAGCCAATCGACAGGACAGAACACTGAAGCTTTCTTT.

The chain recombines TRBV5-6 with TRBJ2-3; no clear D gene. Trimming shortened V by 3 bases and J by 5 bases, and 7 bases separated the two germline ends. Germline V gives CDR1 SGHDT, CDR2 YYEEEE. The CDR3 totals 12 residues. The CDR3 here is CASSSQQDTQYF. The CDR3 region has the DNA TGTGCCAGCAGCTCACAGCAAGATACGCAGTATTTT.

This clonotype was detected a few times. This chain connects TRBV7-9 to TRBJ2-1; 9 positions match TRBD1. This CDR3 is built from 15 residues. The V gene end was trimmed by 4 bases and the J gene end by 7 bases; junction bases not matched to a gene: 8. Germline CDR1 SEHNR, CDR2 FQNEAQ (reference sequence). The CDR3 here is CASSSRDRAGNEQFF. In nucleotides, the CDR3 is TGTGCCAGCAGCTCTCGGGACAGGGCAGGTAATGAGCAGTTCTTC.

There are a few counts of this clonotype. Here the CDR3 reads CSARQTGSSYNEQFF. The CDR3 DNA reads as TGCAGTGCTAGACAGACAGGGAGCTCCTACAATGAGCAGTTCTTC. The chain recombines TRBV20-1 with TRBJ2-1; 7 bases are shared with TRBD1. V was clipped by 2 bases and J by 0 bases; unmatched bases: 4. Germline V lookup: CDR1 DFQATT, CDR2 SNEGSKA (reference sequence). CDR3 size: 15 residues.

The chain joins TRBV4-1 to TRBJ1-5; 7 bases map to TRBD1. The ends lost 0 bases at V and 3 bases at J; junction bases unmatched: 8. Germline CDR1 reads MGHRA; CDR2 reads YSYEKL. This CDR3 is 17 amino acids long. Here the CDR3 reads CASSQEPQTGNNQPQHF. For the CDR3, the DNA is TGCGCCAGCAGCCAAGAGCCCCAGACAGGGAACAATCAGCCCCAGCATTTT.

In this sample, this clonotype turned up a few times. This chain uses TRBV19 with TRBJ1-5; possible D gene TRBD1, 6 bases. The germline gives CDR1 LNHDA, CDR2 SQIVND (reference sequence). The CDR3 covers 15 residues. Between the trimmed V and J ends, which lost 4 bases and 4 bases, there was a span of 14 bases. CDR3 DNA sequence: TGTGCCAGTAGTACAGGGACACGACCTAATCAGCCCCAGCATTTT. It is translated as CASSTGTRPNQPQHF.

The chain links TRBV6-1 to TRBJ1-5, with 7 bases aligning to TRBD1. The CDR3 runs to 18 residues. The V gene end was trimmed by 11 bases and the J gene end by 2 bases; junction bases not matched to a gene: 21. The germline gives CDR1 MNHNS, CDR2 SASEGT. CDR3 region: CASQVVVSGQRGNQPQHF. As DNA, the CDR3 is TGTGCCTCACAGGTGGTTGTTTCGGGACAGAGGGGCAATCAGCCCCAGCATTTT.

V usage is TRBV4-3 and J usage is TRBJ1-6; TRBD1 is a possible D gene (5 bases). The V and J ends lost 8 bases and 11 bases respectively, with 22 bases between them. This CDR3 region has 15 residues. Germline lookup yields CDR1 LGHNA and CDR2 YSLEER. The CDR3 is CASQLTLGRNTPLHF. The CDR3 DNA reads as TGCGCCAGCCAGCTTACCCTGGGGCGGAACACACCCCTCCACTTT.

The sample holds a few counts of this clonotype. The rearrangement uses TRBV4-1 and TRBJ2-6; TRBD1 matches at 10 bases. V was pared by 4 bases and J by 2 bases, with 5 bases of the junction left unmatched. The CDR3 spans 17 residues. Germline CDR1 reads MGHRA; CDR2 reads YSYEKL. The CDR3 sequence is CASSLWTGGPGANVLTF. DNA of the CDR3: TGCGCCAGCAGCCTTTGGACAGGGGGACCTGGGGCCAACGTCCTGACTTTC.

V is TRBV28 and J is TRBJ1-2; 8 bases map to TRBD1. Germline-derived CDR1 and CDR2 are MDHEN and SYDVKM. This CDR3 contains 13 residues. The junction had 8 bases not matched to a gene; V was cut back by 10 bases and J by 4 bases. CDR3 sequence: CATRTGKLYGYTF. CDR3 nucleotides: TGTGCCACCCGGACAGGGAAACTCTATGGCTACACCTTC.

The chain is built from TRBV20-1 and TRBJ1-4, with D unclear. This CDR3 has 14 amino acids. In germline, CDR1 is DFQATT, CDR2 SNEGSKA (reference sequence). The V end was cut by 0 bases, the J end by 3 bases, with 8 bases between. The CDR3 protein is CSARDWQANEKLFF. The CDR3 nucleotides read TGCAGTGCTAGAGATTGGCAGGCTAATGAAAAACTGTTTTTT.